This TCR beta chain was captured in a study of blood T cell repertoires in COVID-19. The length of the CDR3 is 17 residues. Deletions cut 0 bases from V and 0 bases from J, with 12 bases between. Germline CDR1 reads LGHNA; CDR2 reads YSLEER. Generated by immunoSEQ multiplex PCR, the TCRdb table keeps only in-frame clones and is missing some. The repertoire holds 130,000 or so clones, with around 80% as singletons. Material: peripheral blood. This TCR came from a man between 60 and 75 years old with active or convalescent COVID-19. This chain connects TRBV4-3 to TRBJ2-1, with D maybe TRBD2 (5 bases). For the CDR3, the DNA is TGCGCCAGCAGCCAAGATCACGGGGAGAGCTCCTACAATGAGCAGTTCTTC. Translated, it gives CASSQDHGESSYNEQFF.